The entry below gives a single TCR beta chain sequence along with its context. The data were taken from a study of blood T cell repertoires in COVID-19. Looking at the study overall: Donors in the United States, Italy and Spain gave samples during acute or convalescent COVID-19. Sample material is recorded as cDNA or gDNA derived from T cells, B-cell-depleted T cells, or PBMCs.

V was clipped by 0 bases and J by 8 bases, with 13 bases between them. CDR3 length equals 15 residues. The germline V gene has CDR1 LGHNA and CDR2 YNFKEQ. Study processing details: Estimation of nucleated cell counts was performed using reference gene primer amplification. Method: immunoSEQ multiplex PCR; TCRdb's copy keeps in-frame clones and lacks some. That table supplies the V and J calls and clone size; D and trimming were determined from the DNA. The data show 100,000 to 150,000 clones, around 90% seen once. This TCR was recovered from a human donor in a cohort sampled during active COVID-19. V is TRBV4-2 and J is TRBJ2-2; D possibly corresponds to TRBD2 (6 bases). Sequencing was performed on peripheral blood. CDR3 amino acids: CASSQDLGGAGELFF. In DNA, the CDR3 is TGTGCCAGCAGCCAAGATCTAGGAGGGGCAGGGGAGCTGTTTTTT.